This T cell receptor beta chain was obtained from a study of shared clonotypes between healthy human individuals. General observations from the study: Rarefaction showed that sequencing of sorted subsets was incomplete (despite large depth).

The protocol was immunoSEQ multiplex PCR, while the TCRdb copy is restricted to in-frame clones and leaves out a portion. Of about 2 million clones in the sample, approximately 94% were seen once. CD8 cells classed as naive were CD45RO-negative and positively selected for CCR7, excluding terminally differentiated effector memory CD45RA+ cells. Concerning this clone itself: Its antigen is undetermined. A single base is all that separates this from a far larger clone, so a read error is likely. The sample holds other DNA sequences that translate to the same CDR3.

Germline values: CDR1 SGDLS, CDR2 YYNGEE. The CDR3 loop spans 13 amino acids. Deletions cut 0 bases from V and 4 bases from J, with 7 bases between. The TCR sequence derives from a man between 18 and 35 years old in good health. The chain combines TRBV9 with TRBJ1-1; D gene ambiguous. Material for sequencing was naive CD8+ T cells sorted from blood. The DNA for the CDR3 is TGTGCCAGCAGCGTAGGAGTGGGCACTGAAGCTTTCTTT. Amino acid sequence: CASSVGVGTEAFF.